The 22 T cell receptor beta chains presented below share a single source sample, sequenced in a study of T-cell memory formation after mild COVID-19. TCRdb recomputed calls from the 5' RACE reads with MiXCR, one row per CDR3 protein. The data hold approximately 490,000 distinct CDR3 sequences, with about 20% observed a single time. Sequencing was performed on PBMCs or a T cell subset sorted from them (not recorded which). All receptors come from an adult woman who had mild COVID-19 (a few samples of this study predate the infection). Cell type and time point are not known.

The chain links TRBV5-1 to TRBJ2-1; 12 nucleotides line up with TRBD2. This CDR3 has 16 residues. Trimming at V came to 1 base and at J to 2 bases, leaving 1 base not matched to a gene. Germline lookup yields CDR1 SGHRS and CDR2 YFSETQ. CDR3 nucleotides: TGCGCCAGCAGCTTGTCTAGCGGGGGGGCCTACAATGAGCAGTTCTTC. Translating it yields CASSLSSGGAYNEQFF. The whole variable domain, remainder taken from reference TRBV5-1 and TRBJ2-1, is KAGVTQTPRYLIKTRGQQVTLSCSPISGHRSVSWYQQTPGQGLQFLFEYFSETQRNKGNFPGRFSGRQFSNSRSEMNVSTLELGDSALYLCASSLSSGGAYNEQFFGPGTRLTVL.

V is TRBV3-1 and J is TRBJ2-1; D tentatively fits TRBD1 or TRBD2 (6 bases each). The CDR3 has 15 residues. The V and J ends lost 0 bases and 8 bases respectively, with 14 bases between them. Per the germline V gene, CDR1 is LGHDT and CDR2 is YNNKEL (reference sequence). The CDR3 bases are TGTGCCAGCAGCCAAGATCATCCGGGGGCTGATGAGCAGTTCTTC. This gives the protein CASSQDHPGADEQFF.

This clonotype was observed a few times. This chain links TRBV27 with TRBJ1-1; maybe TRBD1 (6 bases). Trimming took 0 bases from V and 8 from J, leaving 10 bases between them. The CDR3 has 13 residues. CDR1 and CDR2 (germline): MNHEY, SMNVEV (reference sequence). The CDR3 here is CASSLSGGREAFF. The CDR3 DNA sequence: TGTGCCAGCAGTTTATCGGGGGGGCGAGAAGCTTTCTTT.

This clonotype occurred a few times. The chain uses TRBV24-1 and TRBJ2-3; a possible D gene is TRBD1 (6 bases). Germline lookup yields CDR1 KGHDR and CDR2 SFDVKD. The CDR3 length is 16 residues. The V gene lost 4 bases and the J gene lost 1 base, with 14 bases spanning the gap. The chain's CDR3 is CATSDRQDLGTDTQYF. The CDR3 bases are TGTGCCACCAGTGACCGACAGGATCTGGGCACAGATACGCAGTATTTT.

V usage is TRBV9 and J usage is TRBJ2-7; D perhaps matches TRBD1 (6 bases). Germline V lookup: CDR1 SGDLS, CDR2 YYNGEE. The CDR3 runs to 14 residues. V lost 0 bases to trimming and J lost 2 bases, with 9 bases between them. CDR3 coding DNA: TGTGCCAGCAGCGTAGAGGACAGCCCCTACGAGCAGTACTTC. This codes for CASSVEDSPYEQYF.

This clonotype was seen a handful of times. This chain joins TRBV6-6 and TRBJ1-5; weak D call: TRBD1 (5 bases). The CDR3 loop spans 15 amino acids. V was cut by 4 bases and J by 3 bases, with 13 bases left in between. The germline gives CDR1 MNHNY, CDR2 SVGAGI (reference sequence). DNA for the CDR3: TGTGCCAGCAGTTCCACAGGTTTAGCCAATCAGCCCCAGCATTTT. Translated: CASSSTGLANQPQHF.

The chain recombines TRBV20-1 with TRBJ2-3; D unclear. V shed 5 bases and J shed 0 bases, with 9 bases lying between them. The CDR3 consists of 13 residues. Germline values: CDR1 DFQATT, CDR2 SNEGSKA (reference sequence). CDR3 coding DNA: TGCAGTGCTTTGAAGACGAGCACAGATACGCAGTATTTT. Translation: CSALKTSTDTQYF.

This clonotype is a singleton in its sample. The chain couples TRBV28 to TRBJ1-2, with 8 bases identical to TRBD1. V was pared by 5 bases and J by 2 bases, with 10 bases of the junction left unmatched. Germline assignment: CDR1 MDHEN and CDR2 SYDVKM. The CDR3 sequence is 16 residues long. The CDR3 nucleotides are TGTGCCAGCAGTCCAAACTGGGACAGGCAAAACTATGGCTACACCTTC. As protein: CASSPNWDRQNYGYTF.

The genes are TRBV2 and TRBJ2-2; no reliable D call. Deletions cut 7 bases from V and 0 bases from J, with 9 bases between. The germline V gene encodes CDR1 SNHLY and CDR2 FYNNEI. This CDR3 is built from 14 residues. The CDR3 spells CASKVSANTGELFF. DNA of the CDR3: TGTGCCAGCAAGGTGTCCGCGAACACCGGGGAGCTGTTTTTT.

The chain recombines TRBV9 with TRBJ2-3; 8 bases are a match to TRBD1. This CDR3 spans 13 amino acids. Unmatched junction bases numbered 5, after V lost 5 bases and J lost 6 bases. Per the germline V gene, CDR1 is SGDLS and CDR2 is YYNGEE. Here the CDR3 DNA reads TGTGCCAGCAGTAACAGGGGGAGGGATACGCAGTATTTT. This sequence encodes CASSNRGRDTQYF.

This clonotype showed up many times. The gene calls are TRBV9 and TRBJ2-1, with 8 bases fitting TRBD2. V lost 4 bases, J lost 9 bases, and 6 bases stayed unmatched. Per the germline V gene, CDR1 is SGDLS and CDR2 is YYNGEE. The CDR3 has 13 residues. CDR3 bases: TGTGCCAGCAGCCTAGGGACTAGTGGTGAGCAGTTCTTC. Its protein is CASSLGTSGEQFF.

The V call is TRBV24-1, the J call TRBJ2-1; 10 positions match TRBD1. V lost 3 bases and J lost 7; bases outside the gene matches: 5. Germline CDR1 reads KGHDR; CDR2 reads SFDVKD. The CDR3 covers 15 residues. The CDR3: CATSDRQGARNEQFF. The CDR3 bases are TGTGCCACCAGTGATCGACAGGGGGCTAGGAATGAGCAGTTCTTC.

There are many counts of this clonotype. CDR3 residues: CASSRGSSGTSGEDTQYF. For the CDR3, the DNA is TGTGCCAGCAGCCGCGGAAGCTCCGGGACTAGCGGGGAAGATACGCAGTATTTT. The chain combines TRBV4-2 with TRBJ2-3, with 13 positions matching TRBD2. Germline assignment: CDR1 LGHNA and CDR2 YNFKEQ. The trim removed 4 bases at V and 5 bases at J, leaving 12 bases unmatched. This CDR3 has 18 amino acids.

This clonotype appeared a few times. This chain uses TRBV5-5 with TRBJ2-7, with a tentative D call TRBD2 (6 bases). Germline-derived CDR1 and CDR2 are SGHKS and YYEKEE (reference sequence). The CDR3 spans 12 residues. The V gene lost 5 bases and the J gene lost 3 bases, with 9 bases spanning the gap. The CDR3 spells CASRSTSYEQYF. In DNA, the CDR3 is TGTGCCAGCAGGTCGACTAGCTACGAGCAGTACTTC.

The CDR3 DNA reads as TGCAGCGTTGAAGGGACTAGCGGGGCTACAGATACGCAGTATTTT. Translation: CSVEGTSGATDTQYF. The chain uses TRBV29-1 and TRBJ2-3; TRBD2 matches at 12 bases. This CDR3 region has 15 residues. The germline V gene encodes CDR1 SQVTM and CDR2 ANQGSEA. Germline trimming cut 1 base from V and 3 bases from J; bases unmatched to any gene: 2.

This clonotype showed up just a few times. The J gene is TRBJ2-1, the V gene TRBV5-1, with 10 bases lining up with TRBD2. Per the germline V gene, CDR1 is SGHRS and CDR2 is YFSETQ. V lost 6 bases, J lost 4 bases, and 7 bases stayed unmatched. CDR3 length: 15 amino acids. In DNA, the CDR3 is TGCGCCAGCACCCCGGGACTAGCGCTATACAATGAGCAGTTCTTC. It codes for CASTPGLALYNEQFF.

V and J are TRBV7-2 and TRBJ2-7; 9 positions agree with TRBD1. Germline lookup yields CDR1 SGHTA and CDR2 FQGNSA. This CDR3 spans 15 amino acids. Trimming removed 5 bases from V and 3 bases from J; junction bases left unmatched: 8. In DNA form, the CDR3 reads TGTGCCAGCAGCATTTCCGGGACAGGGTACTACGAGCAGTACTTC. Translation gives CASSISGTGYYEQYF. Variable domain in full (rest from reference TRBV7-2 and TRBJ2-7): GAGVSQSPSNKVTEKGKDVELRCDPISGHTALYWYRQSLGQGLEFLIYFQGNSAPDKSGLPSDRFSAERTGGSVSTLTIQRTQQEDSAVYLCASSISGTGYYEQYFGPGTRLTVT.

This clonotype was seen only a few times. The chain combines TRBV18 with TRBJ2-7, with 7 nucleotides matching TRBD2. Germline V gives CDR1 KGHSH, CDR2 LQKENI. This CDR3 is 16 amino acids long. Germline trimming cut 3 bases from V and 7 bases from J; bases unmatched to any gene: 15. The CDR3 loop reads CASSPRPLADALEQYF. For the CDR3, the DNA is TGTGCCAGCTCACCGAGACCCCTAGCGGACGCCTTAGAGCAGTACTTC. The full variable domain, with the rest looked up from reference TRBV18 and TRBJ2-7, is NAGVMQNPRHLVRRRGQEARLRCSPMKGHSHVYWYRQLPEEGLKFMVYLQKENIIDESGMPKERFSAEFPKEGPSILRIQQVVRGDSAAYFCASSPRPLADALEQYFGPGTRLTVT.

The rearrangement joins TRBV7-9 to TRBJ1-6; unclear D gene. This CDR3 is 17 amino acids long. Looked up from germline, CDR1 is SEHNR and CDR2 is FQNEAQ (reference sequence). With 6 bases removed from V and 1 base from J, the gap between germline ends came to 16 bases. CDR3 region: CASSSDRKTSYNSPLHF. The CDR3 DNA sequence: TGTGCCAGCAGTTCGGACCGAAAGACGTCCTATAATTCACCCCTCCACTTT. The full variable domain, completed using reference TRBV7-9 and TRBJ1-6, is DTGVSQNPRHKITKRGQNVTFRCDPISEHNRLYWYRQTLGQGPEFLTYFQNEAQLEKSRLLSDRFSAERPKGSFSTLEIQRTEQGDSAMYLCASSSDRKTSYNSPLHFGNGTRLTVT.

The chain carries TRBV12-3 or TRBV12-4 and TRBJ1-5; 7 bases fit TRBD1. Losses at the gene ends were 6 bases for V and 3 bases for J; bases not matched to a gene: 8. The CDR3 consists of 15 residues. The CDR3 nucleotides read TGTGCCAGCAGCCGCGGGACAGATAACAATCAGCCCCAGCATTTT. As protein: CASSRGTDNNQPQHF.

V is TRBV19 and J is TRBJ1-6; tentative D call: TRBD1 (5 bases). Trimming stripped 0 bases from V and 0 bases from J, with 18 bases between. The CDR3 sequence is 20 residues long. The germline CDR1 and CDR2 sequences are LNHDA and SQIVND (reference sequence). The CDR3 coding sequence is TGTGCCAGTAGTATAGACCGGGGAAGAGGGACGAGCTCCTATAATTCACCCCTCCACTTT. The encoded protein is CASSIDRGRGTSSYNSPLHF.

The chain has TRBV9 and TRBJ2-1, with 11 positions matching TRBD2. The CDR3 extends over 16 amino acids. Trimming took 1 base from V and 7 from J; bases not matched to a gene: 7. Looked up from germline, CDR1 is SGDLS and CDR2 is YYNGEE. CDR3 sequence: CASSVRGLAESNEQFF. DNA for the CDR3: TGTGCCAGCAGCGTAAGGGGACTAGCGGAATCTAATGAGCAGTTCTTC.